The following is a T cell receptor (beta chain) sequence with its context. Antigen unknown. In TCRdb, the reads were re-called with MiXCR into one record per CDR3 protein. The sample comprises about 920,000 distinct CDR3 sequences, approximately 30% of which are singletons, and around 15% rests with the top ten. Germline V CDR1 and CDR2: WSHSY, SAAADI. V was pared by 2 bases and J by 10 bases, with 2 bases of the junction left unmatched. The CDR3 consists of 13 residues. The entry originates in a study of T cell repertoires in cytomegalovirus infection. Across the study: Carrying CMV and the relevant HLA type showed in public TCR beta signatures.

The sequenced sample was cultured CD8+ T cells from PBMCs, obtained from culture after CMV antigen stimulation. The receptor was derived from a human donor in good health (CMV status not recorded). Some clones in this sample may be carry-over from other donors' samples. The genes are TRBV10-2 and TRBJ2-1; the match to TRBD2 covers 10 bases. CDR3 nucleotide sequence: TGCGCCAGCAGTGAGCGGACTAGCGGAGAGCAGTTCTTC. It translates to CASSERTSGEQFF.